This TCR beta chain was sequenced during a study of OX40 agonist ivuxolimab in advanced cancers. Study overall: The dose of intravenous ivuxolimab that patients received every 2 weeks ranged from 0.01 to 10 mg/kg.

The V segment lost 9 bases and the J segment 5 bases; nucleotides outside the gene matches: 6. Looked up from germline, CDR1 is MDHEN and CDR2 is SYDVKM. The CDR3 sequence is 13 residues long. Cycle 7 day 1, cycle 4 day 1, and baseline were the timepoints at which blood was sampled. TCRdb's copy holds only in-frame clones and misses some; the assay was immunoSEQ multiplex PCR. The data show about 58,000 clones, roughly nine tenths seen once. This TCR was sampled from an adult with an advanced solid tumor such as melanoma, head and neck, liver or kidney cancer. J is TRBJ2-7 and V is TRBV28; 11 bases agree with TRBD2. The sample consisted of CD4+ or CD8+ T cells sorted from blood, taken in a trial of the OX40 agonist ivuxolimab. The CDR3 sequence is CASIAGGPHEQYF. The CDR3 DNA reads as TGTGCCAGTATAGCGGGAGGGCCCCACGAGCAGTACTTC.